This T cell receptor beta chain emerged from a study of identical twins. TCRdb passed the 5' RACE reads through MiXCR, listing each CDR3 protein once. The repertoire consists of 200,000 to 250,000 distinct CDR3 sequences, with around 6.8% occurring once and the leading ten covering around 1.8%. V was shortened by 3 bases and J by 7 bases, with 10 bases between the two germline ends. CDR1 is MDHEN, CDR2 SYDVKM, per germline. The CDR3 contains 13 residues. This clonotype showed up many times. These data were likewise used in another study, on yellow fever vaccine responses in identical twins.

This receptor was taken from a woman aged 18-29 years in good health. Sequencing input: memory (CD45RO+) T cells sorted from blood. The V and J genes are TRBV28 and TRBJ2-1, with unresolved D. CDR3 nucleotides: TGTGCCAGCAGTTTTAGAGTCTGGAATGAGCAGTTCTTC. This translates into CASSFRVWNEQFF.